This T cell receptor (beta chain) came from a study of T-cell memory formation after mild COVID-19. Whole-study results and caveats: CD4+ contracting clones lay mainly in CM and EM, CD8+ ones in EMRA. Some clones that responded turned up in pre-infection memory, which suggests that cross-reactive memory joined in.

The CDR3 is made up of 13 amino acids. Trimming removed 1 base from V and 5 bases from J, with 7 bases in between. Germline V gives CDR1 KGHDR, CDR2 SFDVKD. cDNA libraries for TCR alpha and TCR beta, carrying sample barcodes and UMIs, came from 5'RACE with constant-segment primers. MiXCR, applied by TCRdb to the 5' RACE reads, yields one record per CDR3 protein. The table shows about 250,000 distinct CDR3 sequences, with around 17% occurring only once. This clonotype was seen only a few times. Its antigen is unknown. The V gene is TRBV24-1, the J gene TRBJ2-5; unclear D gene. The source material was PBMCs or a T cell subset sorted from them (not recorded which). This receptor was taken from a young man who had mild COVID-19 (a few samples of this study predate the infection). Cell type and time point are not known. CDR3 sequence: CATSDFLRETQYF. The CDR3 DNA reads TGTGCCACCAGTGATTTCTTACGGGAGACCCAGTACTTC.